Sequencing of this T cell receptor beta chain was carried out in a study of identical twins. Study observations and caveats: Cord blood beta clonotypes present at high abundance carried fewer insertions; no such pattern appeared in memory repertoires.

Regarding this clonotype: Antigen: not known.

In TCRdb, the 5' RACE reads were re-called with MiXCR into one record per CDR3 protein. This sample yields 300,000 to 400,000 distinct CDR3 sequences, of which 9% to 15% are seen a single time; 6% to 9% belongs to the top ten. Germline CDR1 and CDR2: SGHVS and FNYEAQ. The CDR3 extends over 21 amino acids. Trimming at V came to 0 bases and at J to 2 bases, leaving 16 bases not matched to a gene. These sequences were also reported in another study, on yellow fever vaccine responses in identical twins.

This sequence was found in a woman between 18 and 30 years old in good health. This rearrangement joins TRBV7-6 to TRBJ2-3; TRBD1 matches 11 bases. Sequencing used CD8+ T cells sorted from blood. The CDR3 coding sequence is TGTGCCAGCAGCTTAGCGCTCTCTGGGACAGGGGGTTTGGGATCCACAGATACGCAGTATTTT. Protein sequence: CASSLALSGTGGLGSTDTQYF.